This TCR beta chain is drawn from a study of T cells in Graves' hyperthyroidism and ophthalmopathy. Study-level background: Peripheral blood was taken when the disease was first diagnosed, before any treatment began.

This clonotype was observed many times. RNA transcripts yielded amplified TCR beta CDR3 regions. HTBI primers were the set used in a first-round RT-PCR of the TCR CDR3. Via MiXCR, TCRdb re-called the multiplex PCR reads, giving one row per CDR3 protein. The sample has 700,000 or so distinct CDR3 sequences, about 15% seen once. V was pared by 0 bases and J by 4 bases, with 8 bases between. The CDR3 runs 14 residues. Germline values: CDR1 KGHSH, CDR2 LQKENI. The PBMCs had their origin in around 10 ml of fresh peripheral blood. The TCR originated in a woman aged 45-65 years with Graves' ophthalmopathy. The gene calls are TRBV18 and TRBJ2-3; the D is unclear. Sequencing was performed on blood. In nucleotides, the CDR3 is TGTGCCAGCTCACCACCGGTAGTCCCAGATACGCAGTATTTT. Translation: CASSPPVVPDTQYF. Full variable domain (missing parts from reference TRBV18 and TRBJ2-3): NAGVMQNPRHLVRRRGQEARLRCSPMKGHSHVYWYRQLPEEGLKFMVYLQKENIIDESGMPKERFSAEFPKEGPSILRIQQVVRGDSAAYFCASSPPVVPDTQYFGPGTRLTVL.